This entry is about one T cell receptor (beta chain). The data are from a study of blood T cell repertoires in COVID-19. CDR1 and CDR2 from the germline V gene are SQVTM and ANQGSEA. Losses at the gene ends were 4 bases for V and 12 bases for J; bases not matched to a gene: 7. The CDR3 sequence is 11 residues long. Recruits, aged roughly 18 to 100 years, lived in 24 US areas. Donors of Cohort 3 who recovered were those that had two negative PCRs, clearance, or symptom resolution. Data came from immunoSEQ multiplex PCR; TCRdb stores just in-frame clones and leaves some out. The data hold 250,000 to 300,000 clones, with 80% to 90% observed a single time.

This sequence joins TRBV29-1 and TRBJ2-5, with TRBD1 matching 8 bases. The clonotype was recovered from a woman aged 45-65 years who had recovered from COVID-19. Sequencing used PBMCs or T cells enriched from blood (not recorded which). Here the CDR3 DNA reads TGCAGCGTTGCGGACAGGGCGGTTGAGTACTTC. Translating it yields CSVADRAVEYF.